Listed below are T cell receptor beta chains from one sample, sequenced in a study of T cell repertoires in cytomegalovirus infection. TCRdb passed the reads through MiXCR, listing each CDR3 protein once. The sample carries fewer than 350,000 distinct CDR3 sequences, around a tenth recorded once. Specimen: PBMCs. These receptor sequences come from a human donor in good health (CMV status not recorded). Some clones in this sample may be carry-over from other donors' samples. CDR3s include the opening cysteine and the closing phenylalanine or tryptophan. The order of the fields is V gene, D gene, J gene, clone size, CDR3 DNA, CDR3 protein. A D gene is named only where the DNA matches it firmly. Rows may omit the clone size; those that give it use once, few, many or a size class.

TRBV28,TRBD2,TRBJ2-7,few,TGTGCCAGCAGTTTTCGGGAGGGCCAATACGAGCAGTACTTC,CASSFREGQYEQYF
TRBV30,NA,TRBJ1-1,NA,TGTGCCTGGAGTCCCCTGAGGCCGGGGAACACTGAAGCTTTCTTT,CAWSPLRPGNTEAFF
TRBV18,NA,TRBJ2-1,NA,TGTGCCAGCTCACCGCCAAACGACTACAATGAGCAGTTCTTC,CASSPPNDYNEQFF
TRBV7-2,TRBD1,TRBJ1-1,many,TGTGCCAGCAGCTATAGACAGGGGAACACTGAAGCTTTCTTT,CASSYRQGNTEAFF
TRBV11-3,TRBD2,TRBJ2-3,NA,TGTGCCAGCAGCAATCTAGCGGGGGGCCCGCAGTATTTT,CASSNLAGGPQYF
TRBV10-3,NA,TRBJ1-5,few,TGTGCCATCAAATCGACAGGTGACAATCAGCCCCAGCATTTT,CAIKSTGDNQPQHF
TRBV28,NA,TRBJ1-1,many,TGTGCCAGCAGTTCCAACATGAACACTGAAGCTTTCTTT,CASSSNMNTEAFF
TRBV10-3,NA,TRBJ2-7,few,TGTGCCATCAGTGAGTCGGCGGGATCATCCTACGAGCAGTACTTC,CAISESAGSSYEQYF
TRBV28,NA,TRBJ1-5,few,TGTGCCAGCAGCACAGGCGGGGGAGGTCAGCCCCAGCATTTT,CASSTGGGGQPQHF
TRBV27,NA,TRBJ2-1,few,TGTGCCAGCACCTCCGGGACACGGAGCCGGGATGAGCAGTTCTTC,CASTSGTRSRDEQFF
TRBV7-2,NA,TRBJ2-7,NA,TGTGCCAGCAGCCTGGGGGCCGGGGGGCGCGAGCAGTACTTC,CASSLGAGGREQYF
TRBV6-2/TRBV6-3,NA,TRBJ2-1,many,TGTGCCAGCAGTGCGGCGGGACTTTTCAATGAGCAGTTCTTC,CASSAAGLFNEQFF
TRBV4-2,TRBD1,TRBJ1-1,few,TGTGCCAGCAGCCATCTGGGACAGTCAAACACTGAAGCTTTCTTT,CASSHLGQSNTEAFF
TRBV20-1,TRBD2,TRBJ2-1,many,TGCAGTGCTAGGAGGCTGGGCGGGGGGCAATCCTACAATGAGCAGTTCTTC,CSARRLGGGQSYNEQFF
TRBV6-2/TRBV6-3,TRBD2,TRBJ2-7,NA,TGTGCCAGCACCTCAAACGGGGGGGCAACCTACGAGCAGTACTTC,CASTSNGGATYEQYF
TRBV6-2/TRBV6-3,TRBD1,TRBJ2-7,few,TGTGCCAGCAGCGCCGGGACAGGTTTCTACGAGCAGTACTTC,CASSAGTGFYEQYF
TRBV6-6,NA,TRBJ2-1,NA,TGTGCCAGCAGTTGCTCGATGGGGCAGGGGGGGAGGACGGAGCAGTTCTTC,CASSCSMGQGGRTEQFF
TRBV20-1,NA,TRBJ1-5,few,TGCAGTGCTAGGGACAGTGGCAATCAGCCCCAGCATTTT,CSARDSGNQPQHF
TRBV7-6,NA,TRBJ2-1,many,TGTGCCAGCAGCCTAGTGGCTAGCGTAGGTTCCTACAATGAGCAGTTCTTC,CASSLVASVGSYNEQFF
TRBV28,TRBD1,TRBJ1-1,many,TGTGCCAGCAGTTTAACGTCGGCAGGGGGCTGGAGTACTGAAGCTTTCTTT,CASSLTSAGGWSTEAFF
TRBV6-6,TRBD2,TRBJ2-1,NA,TGTGCCAGCAGTTACTCGAAGCTGCGGGAGGAAAACCGGAATGAGCAGTTCTTC,CASSYSKLREENRNEQFF
TRBV19,TRBD1,TRBJ1-2,NA,TGTGCCTCCCACCCCGGAGCAGGGGGTAACTATGGCTACACCTTC,CASHPGAGGNYGYTF
TRBV7-2,NA,TRBJ2-1,many,TGTGCCAGCAGCCCAAGGCCTCGGGCAGCATCGAGCTCCTACAATGAGCAGTTCTTC,CASSPRPRAASSSYNEQFF
TRBV7-8,NA,TRBJ1-2,few,TGTGCCAGCAGCTTAGCAGAGTCCTTCTATGGCTACACCTTC,CASSLAESFYGYTF
TRBV28,NA,TRBJ1-2,few,TGTGCCAGCAGTTTATTGGGGGGATATGGCTACACCTTC,CASSLLGGYGYTF
TRBV6-5,NA,TRBJ1-1,few,TGTGCCAGTAGAGGGACCGGGCACACTGAAGCTTTCTTT,CASRGTGHTEAFF
TRBV7-2,TRBD1,TRBJ1-4,many,TGTGCCAGCAGCCCGGACAGGGGGCAAGAAAAACTGTTTTTT,CASSPDRGQEKLFF
TRBV6-1,TRBD2,TRBJ2-3,many,TGTGCCAGCAGTGTGCAGGGACTAGCGGGGGCGAGGGATACGCAGTATTTT,CASSVQGLAGARDTQYF
TRBV29-1,NA,TRBJ2-5,few,TGCAGCGTTGTGATGGGAGAGACCCAGTACTTC,CSVVMGETQYF
TRBV27,NA,TRBJ2-1,NA,TGTGCCAGCAGTTTAAGGACGCGGGCAGCCATGAGGTTCTTC,CASSLRTRAAMRFF
TRBV7-2,TRBD1,TRBJ2-5,many,TGTGCCAGCAGCCCGGACAGGGGTGGAGAGACCCAGTACTTC,CASSPDRGGETQYF